Included here is one T cell receptor (beta chain) sequence, with context. No antigen is known for it. It is likely a read error: a sequence one base away is far more abundant. The entry originates in a study of read filtering for tumor transcriptome and immune sequencing. Across the whole study: Mean patient age was roughly 70 years, range about 47 to 85; some 17 male, 14 to 15 female. By R-ISS, stages I, II and III held approximately 8, 17 and 7 patients.

This library used approximately 390 ng RNA and molecular barcoded adaptors spanning alpha/delta and beta/gamma chains. TCRdb passed the reads through MiXCR, listing each CDR3 protein once. Counted here are around 58,000 distinct CDR3 sequences, about 15% occurring once; the ten biggest clones make up 45% to 50%. Bone marrow was sampled from every patient at the time of active disease. This CDR3 is 16 amino acids long. Study findings and constraints: This fraction held mixed bone marrow immune cells after CD138-negative sorting.

The V and J genes are TRBV12-3 or TRBV12-4 and TRBJ2-1; 7 bases match TRBD1. The sequencing input was a population of CD138-negative cells sorted from bone marrow. This TCR came from a donor aged 40 or over with multiple myeloma. The CDR3 sequence: CASRRYGGRGYSEQFF. CDR3 in DNA: TGTGCCAGCAGACGATATGGGGGCAGGGGGTACAGTGAGCAGTTCTTC.